The text below deals with one T cell receptor (beta chain). As yet, its antigen is unknown. Method: immunoSEQ multiplex PCR; TCRdb's copy keeps in-frame clones and lacks some. Among approximately 140,000 clones, about 88% were seen once, and the ten largest hold roughly 4.7%. With 5 bases removed from V and 4 bases from J, the gap between germline ends came to 20 bases. Germline CDR1 is SGHNT and CDR2 is YENEEA. The CDR3 contains 16 residues. This entry comes from a study of T cell responses to AZD1222 COVID-19 vaccine. Study results and caveats: Among those given AZD1222, only six were seropositive at baseline.

This clonotype originated in an adult in good health. This chain links TRBV11-3 with TRBJ2-5; possibly TRBD2 for D (6 bases). Sequenced material: peripheral blood, taken on day 0 of AZD1222 vaccination. In nucleotides, the CDR3 is TGTGCCAGCAGCCCGACCTTTCCGGGAGTGGTAGAGACCCAGTACTTC. Protein: CASSPTFPGVVETQYF.